The following is a T cell receptor (beta chain) sequence with its context. The data are from a study of blood T cell repertoires in COVID-19. TCRdb's copy holds only in-frame clones and misses some; the assay was immunoSEQ multiplex PCR. Of 40,000 to 45,000 clones listed, 89% are singletons. Per germline, CDR1 SGHRS and CDR2 YFSETQ. The CDR3 is 15 amino acids. The junction had 5 bases not matched to a gene; V was cut back by 4 bases and J by 2 bases. The material sequenced was peripheral blood. This chain uses TRBV5-1 with TRBJ2-3; 9 nucleotides match TRBD1. This TCR came from a man in his fifties with active COVID-19. The CDR3 here is CASSRGQGPTDTQYF. The CDR3 bases are TGCGCCAGCAGCAGGGGACAGGGCCCCACAGATACGCAGTATTTT.